These 23 T cell receptor beta chains share one sample of origin, sequenced in a study of tumor and adjacent non-tumor tissue in lung cancer. A modified ARM-PCR protocol with three rounds of nested PCR amplified TCRbeta. A single record per CDR3 protein comes from TCRdb applying MiXCR to the multiplex PCR reads. This sample has some 74,000 distinct CDR3 sequences, with about two thirds found just once. This sample's RNA came from whole unsorted tissue. What was sequenced was lung tumor tissue. The receptors come from a woman aged 35 to 49 with non-small cell lung cancer.

Of note for this clonotype: Possible read error: a much larger clone is one base away. The chain is built from TRBV24-1 and TRBJ2-3; the D is unclear. Germline lookup yields CDR1 KGHDR and CDR2 SFDVKD. The CDR3 covers 15 residues. CDR3 amino acids: CATNDLSGSTDTQYF. CDR3 bases: TGTGCCACCAATGATTTGTCCGGGAGCACAGATACGCAGTATTTT.

V and J are TRBV6-5 and TRBJ2-7; D is uncertain. The length of the CDR3 is 15 residues. Germline CDR1 is MNHEY and CDR2 is SVGAGI. Trimming stripped 2 bases from V and 0 bases from J, with 11 bases between. The CDR3 coding sequence is TGTGCCAGCAGTTACCCCGCGGTGGGCTCCTACGAGCAGTACTTC. This codes for CASSYPAVGSYEQYF.

In the case of this clonotype: This sequence may be a read error, since a much larger clone differs from it by one base. The chain is built from TRBV5-1 and TRBJ1-6; D call uncertain. In germline, CDR1 is SGHRS, CDR2 YFSETQ. Trimming took off 0 bases at V and 10 bases at J, with 14 bases between the two ends. CDR3 length: 15 amino acids. The DNA of the CDR3 is TGCGCCAGCAGCTTGGAATGGGCGAAGGAATCACCCCTCCACTTT. It translates to CASSLEWAKESPLHF.

This clonotype was recorded once. This sequence joins TRBV29-1 and TRBJ2-1; D gene unclear. The germline V and J ends were trimmed by 0 bases and 12 bases, with 24 bases remaining between them. Germline V gives CDR1 SQVTM, CDR2 ANQGSEA. The CDR3 has 16 amino acids. This CDR3 reads CSVEDQEKSSYDVQFF. CDR3 sequence (DNA): TGCAGCGTTGAAGATCAGGAGAAGAGCTCCTACGATGTGCAGTTCTTC.

The chain carries TRBV29-1 and TRBJ2-7; 7 positions match TRBD2. Germline values: CDR1 SQVTM, CDR2 ANQGSEA. The J segment lost 13 bases and the V segment lost 4 bases, leaving 16 bases of the junction unmatched. The CDR3 extends over 13 amino acids. The CDR3 region is CSVVGRVGYEKYF. The CDR3 bases are TGCAGCGTTGTTGGGAGGGTCGGGTACGAGAAATACTTC.

The chain has TRBV7-9 and TRBJ2-3; 8 bases match TRBD2. This CDR3 spans 22 amino acids. Per the germline V gene, CDR1 is SEHNR and CDR2 is FQNEAQ (reference sequence). The junction had 30 bases not matched to a gene; V was cut back by 4 bases and J by 6 bases. The CDR3 DNA reads TGTGCCAGCAGCTCATCCGCCGAAACTAACGGGAGGGCGTTGGGGGTTTCGGATACGCAGTATTTT. Translating gives CASSSSAETNGRALGVSDTQYF. The whole variable domain, remainder taken from reference TRBV7-9 and TRBJ2-3, is DTGVSQNPRHKITKRGQNVTFRCDPISEHNRLYWYRQTLGQGPEFLTYFQNEAQLEKSRLLSDRFSAERPKGSFSTLEIQRTEQGDSAMYLCASSSSAETNGRALGVSDTQYFGPGTRLTVL.

A word on this clonotype: Since no conserved phenylalanine or tryptophan closes the CDR3, a read error is the likely cause. The chain links TRBV11-2 to TRBJ2-5; D is perhaps TRBD2 (5 bases). Between the trimmed V and J ends, which lost 11 bases and 1 base, there was a span of 20 bases. Germline-derived CDR1 and CDR2 are SGHAT and FQNNGV. This CDR3 has 15 amino acids. CDR3 loop: CACNLFAGIQETQYL. The DNA of the CDR3 is TGTGCCTGCAACTTATTCGCCGGGATCCAAGAGACCCAGTACTTA.

Concerning this clonotype itself: Mismatch with germline at one junction end may stem from a read error. The chain carries TRBV11-3 and TRBJ2-5; possible D gene TRBD1, 6 bases. The CDR3 consists of 15 residues. Germline V gene lookup returns CDR1 SGHNT and CDR2 YENEEA. The CDR3 nucleotides are TGTGCCACCAGCGACATAAGGGGGTTAGGGGAGACCCAATACTTC. Its protein product is CATSDIRGLGETQYF.

Of note for this clonotype: This may come from a read error, since a much larger clone is one base off. V and J are TRBV6-2 or TRBV6-3 and TRBJ2-7, with D uncertain. Trimming stripped 4 bases from V and 1 base from J, with 20 bases between. Looked up from germline, CDR1 is MNHEY and CDR2 is SVGEGT. CDR3 length equals 17 residues. CDR3 sequence reads: CASSFPGRLTLSYEQYF. The CDR3 DNA follows: TGTGCCAGCAGTTTCCCAGGACGGTTGACTCTTTCCTACGAGCAGTACTTC.

The chain uses TRBV29-1 and TRBJ2-3; 12 bases are shared with TRBD2. The CDR3 is made up of 19 amino acids. CDR1 and CDR2 (germline): SQVTM, ANQGSEA. The V gene end was trimmed by 7 bases and the J gene end by 2 bases; junction bases not matched to a gene: 19. This CDR3 is CSAHHGAGTSGSNTDTQYF. DNA of the CDR3: TGCAGCGCCCACCACGGCGCGGGGACTAGCGGGTCTAACACAGATACGCAGTATTTT.

The chain joins TRBV28 to TRBJ2-1; D is perhaps TRBD1 (5 bases). Germline V gives CDR1 MDHEN, CDR2 SYDVKM. Trimming took 3 bases from V and 8 from J, leaving 14 bases between them. The CDR3 runs to 14 residues. CDR3 bases: TGTGCCAGCAGTTTGGCAGGGTGCGGCTATGAGCAGTTCTTC. Its translation is CASSLAGCGYEQFF.

A remark on this clonotype: A clone one base away is much larger, so this may be a read error. The chain carries TRBV7-9 and TRBJ2-7; a weak D match, TRBD1 (6 bases). This CDR3 contains 14 residues. Germline-derived CDR1 and CDR2 are SEHNR and FQNEAQ (reference sequence). Trimming pared 5 bases from V and 5 bases from J, leaving 16 bases between. The CDR3 nucleotides are TGTGCCAGCAGCCATGTACAGGGAAGAAACGAGCAGTACTTC. Protein: CASSHVQGRNEQYF.

With respect to this clonotype: The junction departs from germline at one end; a sequencing error may be responsible. The V call is TRBV6-5, the J call TRBJ1-4; the D gene is possibly TRBD1 (6 bases). This CDR3 has 15 amino acids. CDR1 and CDR2 from the germline V gene are MNHEY and SVGAGI. The CDR3, as DNA: TGTACCAGCAATTACACAACAGGGCCGAATGAAAAACTGTTTTTT. Residues: CTSNYTTGPNEKLFF.

This clonotype has a handful of counts. The V call is TRBV6-5, the J call TRBJ1-2, with 7 bases matching TRBD1. Germline-derived CDR1 and CDR2 are MNHEY and SVGAGI. The CDR3 length is 13 residues. V trimming: 6 bases; J trimming: 11 bases; junction bases outside the gene matches: 12. The chain's CDR3 is CASSPCPSQGYTF. CDR3 sequence (DNA): TGTGCCAGCAGCCCTTGCCCCTCACAGGGGTACACCTTC.

Worth noting for this clonotype: The CDR3 ends on some other residue instead of the conserved phenylalanine or tryptophan, so this is likely a read error. The DNA is left out, because the CDR3 cannot be placed on it with certainty; the CDR3 is given as TCRdb lists it. The J gene is TRBJ1-1, the V gene TRBV11-1; the D call TRBD1 from the table was never checked on the DNA. Germline V gene sequence: CDR1 SGHAT, CDR2 FQDESV (reference sequence). The CDR3 extends over 15 residues, inclusive of both ends. The CDR3 protein is CASTHTGTGRTEVFL.

This clonotype was seen only once. An end of the junction does not agree with germline; a read error may underlie this. The CDR3 here is CANSEQETSYNEQFF. The CDR3 DNA is TGTGCCAACAGTGAACAGGAAACCTCCTACAATGAGCAATTCTTC. The genes are TRBV6-1 and TRBJ2-1; tentative D call: TRBD1 (5 bases). Germline values: CDR1 MNHNS, CDR2 SASEGT. This CDR3 spans 15 amino acids.

To note about this clonotype: Relative to the germline gene, one junction end is altered; a read error may explain this. This chain connects TRBV11-2 to TRBJ2-3; D perhaps matches TRBD1 (6 bases). Germline V lookup: CDR1 SGHAT, CDR2 FQNNGV. The CDR3 contains 14 residues. CDR3 loop: CVSSRTGRDNTQYF. Here the CDR3 DNA reads TGTGTCAGCAGTCGCACGGGCAGGGACAATACGCAGTATTTT.

About this clonotype: This may be a read error: a much more frequent sequence differs by one nucleotide. A read error is likely, as this CDR3 ends without the conserved phenylalanine or tryptophan. The V gene is TRBV20-1, the J gene TRBJ1-1, with 8 bases fitting TRBD1. This CDR3 region has 14 residues. V shed 5 bases and J 4 bases; nucleotides not matched to a gene: 9. Germline CDR1 DFQATT, CDR2 SNEGSKA (reference sequence). The CDR3 DNA follows: TGCAGTGCTCGCCAGGGGGCTGGTGGCACTGAAGCTTTCGTT. Translating gives CSARQGAGGTEAFV.

On this clonotype itself: Mismatch with germline at one junction end may stem from a read error. Here the CDR3 reads CSFDSGDSGSNVLTF. The CDR3 DNA reads TGCAGCTTTGATTCCGGGGACTCTGGGTCCAACGTCCTGACTTTC. The chain links TRBV29-1 to TRBJ2-6, with a tentative D call TRBD2 (6 bases). The CDR3 runs to 15 residues. Germline-derived CDR1 and CDR2 are SQVTM and ANQGSEA.

Turning to this clonotype: A much larger clonotype is one base distant, so this may be a read error. The rearrangement joins TRBV25-1 to TRBJ1-6; D is possibly TRBD1 (6 bases). Trimming removed 8 bases at V and 3 bases at J, with 14 bases between. Germline CDR1 MGHDK, CDR2 SYGVNS. This CDR3 contains 15 residues. The CDR3 reads CASGPATGYNSPLHF. CDR3 nucleotide sequence: TGTGCCAGCGGCCCAGCGACAGGCTATAATTCACCCCTCCACTTT.

This clonotype was found many times. This chain joins TRBV5-6 and TRBJ1-1; 11 nucleotides match TRBD1. The CDR3 runs to 16 residues. Germline CDR1 reads SGHDT; CDR2 reads YYEEEE. V gave up 1 base and J gave up 5 bases; unmatched junction bases: 7. CDR3 sequence reads: CASSLLGQGALTEAFF. DNA of the CDR3: TGTGCCAGCAGCTTGCTTGGACAGGGGGCGCTTACTGAAGCTTTCTTT.

This clonotype has a count of ten or more. The J gene is TRBJ2-1, the V gene TRBV20-1, with TRBD2 matching over 9 bases. Germline CDR1 is DFQATT and CDR2 is SNEGSKA (reference sequence). The CDR3 contains 12 residues. V shed 2 bases and J 9 bases; nucleotides not matched to a gene: 2. The CDR3 region is CSARSTSGEQFF. The CDR3 bases are TGCAGTGCTAGATCGACTAGCGGTGAGCAGTTCTTC.

This clonotype was recorded only once. V gene TRBV11-3 combines with J gene TRBJ1-4; tentatively, D is TRBD1 (5 bases). The CDR3 is 17 amino acids. V lost 3 bases to trimming and J lost 0 bases, with 14 bases between them. Germline lookup yields CDR1 SGHNT and CDR2 YENEEA. The CDR3 reads CASSFDSRYATNEKLFF. The CDR3, as DNA: TGTGCCAGCAGCTTTGACAGCCGATATGCAACTAATGAAAAACTGTTTTTT. Based on the CDR3 plus reference TRBV11-3 and TRBJ1-4, the full variable domain is EAGVVQSPRYKIIEKKQPVAFWCNPISGHNTLYWYLQNLGQGPELLIRYENEEAVDDSQLPKDRFSAERLKGVDSTLKIQPAELGDSAVYLCASSFDSRYATNEKLFFGSGTQLSVL.